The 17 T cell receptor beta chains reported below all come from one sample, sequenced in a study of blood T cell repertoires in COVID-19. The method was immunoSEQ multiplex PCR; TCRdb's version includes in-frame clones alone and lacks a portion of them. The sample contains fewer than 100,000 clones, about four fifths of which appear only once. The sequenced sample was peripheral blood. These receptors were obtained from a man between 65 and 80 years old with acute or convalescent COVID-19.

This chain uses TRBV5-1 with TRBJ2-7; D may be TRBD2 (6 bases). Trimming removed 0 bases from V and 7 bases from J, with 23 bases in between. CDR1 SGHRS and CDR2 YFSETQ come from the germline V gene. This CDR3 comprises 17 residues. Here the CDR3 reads CASSLEIRRDTPGEQYF. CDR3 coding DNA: TGCGCCAGCAGCTTGGAAATCAGGCGGGATACGCCGGGGGAGCAGTACTTC.

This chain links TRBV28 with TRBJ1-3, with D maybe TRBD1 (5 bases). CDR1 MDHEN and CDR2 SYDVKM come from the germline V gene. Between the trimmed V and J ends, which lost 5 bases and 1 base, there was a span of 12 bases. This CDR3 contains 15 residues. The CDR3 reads CASSRPPGSGNTIYF. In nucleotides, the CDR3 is TGTGCCAGCAGTAGGCCCCCAGGGTCTGGAAACACCATATATTTT. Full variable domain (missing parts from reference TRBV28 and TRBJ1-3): DVKVTQSSRYLVKRTGEKVFLECVQDMDHENMFWYRQDPGLGLRLIYFSYDVKMKEKGDIPEGYSVSREKKERFSLILESASTNQTSMYLCASSRPPGSGNTIYFGEGSWLTVV.

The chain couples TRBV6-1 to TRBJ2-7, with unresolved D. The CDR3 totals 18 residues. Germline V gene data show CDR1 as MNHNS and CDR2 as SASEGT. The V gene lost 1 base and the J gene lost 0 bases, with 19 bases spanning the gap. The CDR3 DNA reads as TGTGCCAGCAGTGAAGATCCCCCACGCGAGGTGGGCTCCTACGAGCAGTACTTC. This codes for CASSEDPPREVGSYEQYF.

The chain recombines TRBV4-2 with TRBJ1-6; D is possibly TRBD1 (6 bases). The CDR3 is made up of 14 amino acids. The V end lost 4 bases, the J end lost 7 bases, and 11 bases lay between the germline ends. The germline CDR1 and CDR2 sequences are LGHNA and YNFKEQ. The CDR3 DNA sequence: TGTGCCAGCAGCCCGGACAGCTGGAATTCACCCCTCCACTTT. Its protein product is CASSPDSWNSPLHF.

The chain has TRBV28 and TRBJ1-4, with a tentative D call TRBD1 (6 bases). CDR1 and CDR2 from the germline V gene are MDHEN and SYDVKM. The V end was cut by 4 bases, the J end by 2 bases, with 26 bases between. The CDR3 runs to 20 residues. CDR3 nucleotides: TGTGCCAGCAGTTCAATCCCTTGGGACACTCGAGGGGTTACTAATGAAAAACTGTTTTTT. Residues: CASSSIPWDTRGVTNEKLFF.

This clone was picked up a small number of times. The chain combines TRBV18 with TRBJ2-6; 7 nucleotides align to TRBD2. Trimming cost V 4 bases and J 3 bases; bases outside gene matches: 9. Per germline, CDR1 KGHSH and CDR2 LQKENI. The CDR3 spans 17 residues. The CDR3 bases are TGTGCCAGCTCACTTACGGCGGGAGCGCTTGGGGCCAACGTCCTGACTTTC. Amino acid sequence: CASSLTAGALGANVLTF.

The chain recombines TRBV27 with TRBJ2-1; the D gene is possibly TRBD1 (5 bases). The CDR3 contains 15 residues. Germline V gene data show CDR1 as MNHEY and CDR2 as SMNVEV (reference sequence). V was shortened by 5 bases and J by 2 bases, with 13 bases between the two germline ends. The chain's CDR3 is CASSPFLGPYNEQFF. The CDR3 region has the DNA TGTGCCAGCAGTCCTTTTTTGGGGCCCTACAATGAGCAGTTCTTC.

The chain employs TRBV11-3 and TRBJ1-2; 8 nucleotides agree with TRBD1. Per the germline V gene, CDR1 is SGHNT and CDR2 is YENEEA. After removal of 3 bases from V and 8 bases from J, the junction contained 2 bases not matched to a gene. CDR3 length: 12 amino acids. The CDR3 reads CASSFRGQGYTF. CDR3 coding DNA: TGTGCCAGCAGCTTCAGGGGGCAGGGCTACACCTTC. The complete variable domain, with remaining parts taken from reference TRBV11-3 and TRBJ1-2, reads EAGVVQSPRYKIIEKKQPVAFWCNPISGHNTLYWYLQNLGQGPELLIRYENEEAVDDSQLPKDRFSAERLKGVDSTLKIQPAELGDSAVYLCASSFRGQGYTFGSGTRLTVV.

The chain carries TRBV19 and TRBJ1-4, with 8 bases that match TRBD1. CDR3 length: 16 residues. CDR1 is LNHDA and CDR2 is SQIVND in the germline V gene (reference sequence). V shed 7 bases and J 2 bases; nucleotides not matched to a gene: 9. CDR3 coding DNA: TGTGCCAGTAACGACAGGGGTATGTCGACTAATGAAAAACTGTTTTTT. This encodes CASNDRGMSTNEKLFF.

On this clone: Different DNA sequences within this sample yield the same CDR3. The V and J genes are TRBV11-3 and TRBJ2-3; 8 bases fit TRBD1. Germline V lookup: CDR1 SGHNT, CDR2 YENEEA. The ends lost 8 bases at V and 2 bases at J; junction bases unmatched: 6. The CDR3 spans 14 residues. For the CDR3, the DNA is TGTGCCAGCTCTCGACAGGGGCACACAGATACGCAGTATTTT. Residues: CASSRQGHTDTQYF.

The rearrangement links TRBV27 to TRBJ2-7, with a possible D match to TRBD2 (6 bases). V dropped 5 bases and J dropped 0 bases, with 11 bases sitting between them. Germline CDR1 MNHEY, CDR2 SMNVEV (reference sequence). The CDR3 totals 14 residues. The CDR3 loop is CASSRDSRSYEQYF. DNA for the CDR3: TGTGCCAGCAGTCGGGACTCACGCTCCTACGAGCAGTACTTC.

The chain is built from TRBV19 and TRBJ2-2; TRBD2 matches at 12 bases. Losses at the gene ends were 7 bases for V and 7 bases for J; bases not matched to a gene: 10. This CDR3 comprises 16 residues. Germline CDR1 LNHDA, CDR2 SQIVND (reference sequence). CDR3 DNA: TGTGCCAGTACTTGGTCAGGACTAGCGGGAAGCGGGGAGCTGTTTTTT. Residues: CASTWSGLAGSGELFF. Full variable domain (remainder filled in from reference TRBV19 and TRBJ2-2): DGGITQSPKYLFRKEGQNVTLSCEQNLNHDAMYWYRQDPGQGLRLIYYSQIVNDFQKGDIAEGYSVSREKKESFPLTVTSAQKNPTAFYLCASTWSGLAGSGELFFGEGSRLTVL.

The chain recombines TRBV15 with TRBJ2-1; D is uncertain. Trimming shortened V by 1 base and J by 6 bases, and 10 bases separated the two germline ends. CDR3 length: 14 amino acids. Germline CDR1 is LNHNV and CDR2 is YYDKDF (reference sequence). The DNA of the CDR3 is TGTGCCACCAGCAGAGGTTCTAGTATCAATGAGCAGTTCTTC. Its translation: CATSRGSSINEQFF. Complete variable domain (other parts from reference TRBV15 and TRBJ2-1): DAMVIQNPRYQVTQFGKPVTLSCSQTLNHNVMYWYQQKSSQAPKLLFHYYDKDFNNEADTPDNFQSRRPNTSFCFLDIRSPGLGDTAMYLCATSRGSSINEQFFGPGTRLTVL.

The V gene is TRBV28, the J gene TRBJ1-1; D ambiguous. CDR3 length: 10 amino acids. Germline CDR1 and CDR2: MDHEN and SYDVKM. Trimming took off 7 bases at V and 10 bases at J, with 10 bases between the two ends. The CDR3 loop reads CASTGGSAFF. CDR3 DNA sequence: TGTGCCAGCACCGGAGGGTCAGCTTTCTTT.

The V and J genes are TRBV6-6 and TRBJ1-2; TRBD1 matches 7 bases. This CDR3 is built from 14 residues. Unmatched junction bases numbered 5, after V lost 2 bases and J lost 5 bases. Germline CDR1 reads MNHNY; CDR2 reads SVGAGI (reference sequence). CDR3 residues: CASSYRTGRYGYTF. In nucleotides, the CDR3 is TGTGCCAGCAGTTACAGGACAGGAAGATATGGCTACACCTTC.

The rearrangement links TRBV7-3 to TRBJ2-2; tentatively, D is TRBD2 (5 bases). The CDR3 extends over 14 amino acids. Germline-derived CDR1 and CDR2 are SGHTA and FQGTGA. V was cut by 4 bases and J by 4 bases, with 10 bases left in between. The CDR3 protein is CASSSGLGTGELFF. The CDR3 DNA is TGTGCCAGCAGCTCTGGACTGGGCACCGGGGAGCTGTTTTTT.

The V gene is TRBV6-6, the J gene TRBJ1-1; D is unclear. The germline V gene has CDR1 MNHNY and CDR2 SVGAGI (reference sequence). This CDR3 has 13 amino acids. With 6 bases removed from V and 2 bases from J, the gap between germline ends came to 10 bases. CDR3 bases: TGTGCCAGCAGCCCAAGGAGTAACACTGAAGCTTTCTTT. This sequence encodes CASSPRSNTEAFF.